The next 3 T cell receptor beta chains were all read from a single sample in a study of cytomegalovirus exposure and HLA in healthy donors. A multiplex PCR was run with 60 Vbeta primers and 13 Jbeta primers. Profiled with immunoSEQ multiplex PCR; TCRdb holds only in-frame clones, not every one. The table includes about 89,000 clones, about 85% detected once. Sequenced sample: PBMCs. All receptors derive from a man aged 40-49 years in good health and CMV-seropositive.

This rearrangement joins TRBV5-6 to TRBJ2-5; D is undetermined. Per the germline V gene, CDR1 is SGHDT and CDR2 is YYEEEE. V was cut by 3 bases and J by 1 base, with 7 bases left in between. CDR3 size: 13 residues. This chain's CDR3 is CASSSPGQETQYF. The CDR3 DNA reads TGTGCCAGCAGCTCCCCCGGCCAAGAGACCCAGTACTTC.

The chain combines TRBV2 with TRBJ1-5; the D gene is possibly TRBD1 (6 bases). The V end lost 2 bases, the J end lost 2 bases, and 16 bases lay between the germline ends. Germline V CDR1 and CDR2: SNHLY, FYNNEI. The CDR3 runs 17 residues. The chain's CDR3 is CASSEQTGYSGNQPQHF. The CDR3 bases are TGTGCCAGCAGTGAACAGACAGGATATTCTGGCAATCAGCCCCAGCATTTT.

V and J are TRBV19 and TRBJ1-5, with 8 bases aligning to TRBD1. The CDR3 spans 17 residues. Germline-derived CDR1 and CDR2 are LNHDA and SQIVND (reference sequence). V was pared by 6 bases and J by 5 bases, with 15 bases of the junction left unmatched. The CDR3 here is CASRPRSGTGSDQPQHF. CDR3 nucleotide sequence: TGTGCCAGTAGACCTAGGTCCGGGACAGGCTCCGATCAGCCCCAGCATTTT.